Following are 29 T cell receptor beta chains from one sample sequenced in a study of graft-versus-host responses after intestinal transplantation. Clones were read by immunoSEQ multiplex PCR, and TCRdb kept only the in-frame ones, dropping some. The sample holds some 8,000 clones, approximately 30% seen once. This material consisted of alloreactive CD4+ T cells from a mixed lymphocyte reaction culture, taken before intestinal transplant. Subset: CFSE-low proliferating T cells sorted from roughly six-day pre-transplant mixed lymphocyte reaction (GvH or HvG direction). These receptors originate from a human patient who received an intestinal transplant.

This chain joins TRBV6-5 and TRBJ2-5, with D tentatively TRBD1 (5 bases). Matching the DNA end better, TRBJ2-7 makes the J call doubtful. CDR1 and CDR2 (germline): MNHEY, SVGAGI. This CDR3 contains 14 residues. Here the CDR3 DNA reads TGTGCCAGCAGGGGGAACTACAGGTTTTACGAGCAGTACTTC. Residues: CASRGNYRFYEQYF.

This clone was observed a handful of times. The CDR3 here is CASSGPGTSGSQSDTQYF. DNA for the CDR3: TGTGCCAGCAGTGGCCCCGGGACTAGCGGGAGTCAATCAGATACGCAGTATTTT. The chain uses TRBV6-1 and TRBJ2-3; 14 positions match TRBD2. CDR1 is MNHNS and CDR2 is SASEGT in the germline V gene. The CDR3 contains 18 residues. Germline trimming cut 4 bases from V and 4 bases from J; bases unmatched to any gene: 10.

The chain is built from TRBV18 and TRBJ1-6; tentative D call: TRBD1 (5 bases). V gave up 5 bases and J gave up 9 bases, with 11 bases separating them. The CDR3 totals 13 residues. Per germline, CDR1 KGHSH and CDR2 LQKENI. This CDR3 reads CASSLAGSSPLHF. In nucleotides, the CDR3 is TGTGCCAGCTCATTGGCAGGGTCTTCACCCCTCCACTTT.

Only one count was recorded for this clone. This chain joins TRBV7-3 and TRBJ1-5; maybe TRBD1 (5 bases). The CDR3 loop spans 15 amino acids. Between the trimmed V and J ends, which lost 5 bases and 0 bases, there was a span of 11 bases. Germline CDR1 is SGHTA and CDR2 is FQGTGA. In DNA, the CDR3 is TGTGCCAGCAGCCCTAAGACAGATAGCAATCAGCCCCAGCATTTT. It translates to CASSPKTDSNQPQHF.

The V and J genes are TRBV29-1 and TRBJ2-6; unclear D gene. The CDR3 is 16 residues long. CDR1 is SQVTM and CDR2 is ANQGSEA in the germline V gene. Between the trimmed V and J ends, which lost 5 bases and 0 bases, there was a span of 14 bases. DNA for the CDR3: TGCAGCGTTATAGAAACTCCCTCCTCTGGGGCCAACGTCCTGACTTTC. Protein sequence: CSVIETPSSGANVLTF.

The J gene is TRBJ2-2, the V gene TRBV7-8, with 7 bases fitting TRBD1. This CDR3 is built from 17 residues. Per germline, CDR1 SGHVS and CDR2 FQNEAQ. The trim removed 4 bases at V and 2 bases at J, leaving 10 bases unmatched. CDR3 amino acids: CASSSTVRDRNTGELFF. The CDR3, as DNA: TGTGCCAGCAGCTCAACCGTCCGGGACAGAAACACCGGGGAGCTGTTTTTT.

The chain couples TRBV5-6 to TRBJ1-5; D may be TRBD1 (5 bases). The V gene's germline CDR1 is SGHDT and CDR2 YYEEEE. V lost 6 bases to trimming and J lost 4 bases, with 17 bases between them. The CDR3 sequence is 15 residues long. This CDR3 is CASTLMQGGNQPQHF. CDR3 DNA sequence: TGTGCCAGCACTCTGATGCAGGGAGGGAATCAGCCCCAGCATTTT. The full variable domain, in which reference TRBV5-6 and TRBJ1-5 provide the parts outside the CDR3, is DAGVTQSPTHLIKTRGQQVTLRCSPKSGHDTVSWYQQALGQGPQFIFQYYEEEERQRGNFPDRFSGHQFPNYSSELNVNALLLGDSALYLCASTLMQGGNQPQHFGDGTRLSIL.

The CDR3 sequence is CAIRRTGQSTEAFF. The CDR3 nucleotides are TGTGCCATCAGACGGACAGGGCAAAGCACTGAAGCTTTCTTT. This chain joins TRBV10-3 and TRBJ1-1, with TRBD1 matching over 8 bases. Trimming took 6 bases from V and 4 from J; bases not matched to a gene: 7. This CDR3 contains 14 residues. Germline CDR1 is ENHRY and CDR2 is SYGVKD.

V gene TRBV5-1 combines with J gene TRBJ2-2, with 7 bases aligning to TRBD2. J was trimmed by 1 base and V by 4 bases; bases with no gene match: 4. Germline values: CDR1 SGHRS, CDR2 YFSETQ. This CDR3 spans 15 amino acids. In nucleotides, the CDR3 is TGCGCCAGCAGCCTGGGGGGGGTGAACACCGGGGAGCTGTTTTTT. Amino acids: CASSLGGVNTGELFF.

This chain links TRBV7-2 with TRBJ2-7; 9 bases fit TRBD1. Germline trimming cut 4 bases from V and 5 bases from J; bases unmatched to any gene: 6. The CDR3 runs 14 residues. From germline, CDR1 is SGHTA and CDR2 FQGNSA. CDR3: CASSSETGGNEQYF. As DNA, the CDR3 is TGTGCCAGCAGCTCTGAGACAGGGGGAAACGAGCAGTACTTC.

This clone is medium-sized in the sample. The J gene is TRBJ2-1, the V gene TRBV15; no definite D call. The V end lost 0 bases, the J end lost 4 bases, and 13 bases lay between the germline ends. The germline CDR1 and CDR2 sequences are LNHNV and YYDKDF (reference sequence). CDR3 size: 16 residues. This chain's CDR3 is CATSRDWSVNYNEQFF. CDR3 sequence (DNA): TGTGCCACCAGCAGAGATTGGTCAGTTAATTACAATGAGCAGTTCTTC.

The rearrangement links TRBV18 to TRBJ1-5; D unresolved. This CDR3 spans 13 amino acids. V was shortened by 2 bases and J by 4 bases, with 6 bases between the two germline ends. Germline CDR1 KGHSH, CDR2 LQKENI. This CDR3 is CASSPRENQPQHF. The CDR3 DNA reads TGTGCCAGCTCACCAAGGGAGAATCAGCCCCAGCATTTT.

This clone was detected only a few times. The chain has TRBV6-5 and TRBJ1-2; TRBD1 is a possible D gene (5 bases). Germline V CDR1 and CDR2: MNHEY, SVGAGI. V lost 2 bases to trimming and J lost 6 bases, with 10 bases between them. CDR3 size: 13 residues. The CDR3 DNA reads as TGTGCCAGCAGTTACCGGTCAGGGCATGGCTACACCTTC. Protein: CASSYRSGHGYTF.

The CDR3 here is CAAGLAGTDTQYF. The DNA of the CDR3 is TGTGCGGCGGGACTAGCGGGGACAGATACGCAGTATTTT. V and J are TRBV5-4 and TRBJ2-3; 13 bases agree with TRBD2. The CDR3 length is 13 residues. In germline, CDR1 is SGHNT, CDR2 YYREEE (reference sequence).

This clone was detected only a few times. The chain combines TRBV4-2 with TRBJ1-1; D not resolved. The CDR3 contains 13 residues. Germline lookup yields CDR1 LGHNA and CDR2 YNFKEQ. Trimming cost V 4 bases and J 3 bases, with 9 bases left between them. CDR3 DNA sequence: TGTGCCAGCAGCCGAGAGGCGGACACTGAAGCTTTCTTT. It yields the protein CASSREADTEAFF.

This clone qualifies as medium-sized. CDR3 bases: TGTGCCAGTAGTACCGGGACTAGCGGGAGAGAGACCCAGTACTTC. Protein sequence: CASSTGTSGRETQYF. V is TRBV19 and J is TRBJ2-5, with 14 nucleotides matching TRBD2. The CDR3 extends over 15 amino acids. The trim removed 4 bases at V and 4 bases at J, leaving 2 bases unmatched. Germline assignment: CDR1 LNHDA and CDR2 SQIVND (reference sequence).

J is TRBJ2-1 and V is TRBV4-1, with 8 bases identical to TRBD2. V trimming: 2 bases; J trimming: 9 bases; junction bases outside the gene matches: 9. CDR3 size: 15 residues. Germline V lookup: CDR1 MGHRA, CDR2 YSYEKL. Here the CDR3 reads CASSQREGQKVEQFF. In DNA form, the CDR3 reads TGCGCCAGCAGCCAACGGGAGGGCCAAAAAGTTGAGCAGTTCTTC.

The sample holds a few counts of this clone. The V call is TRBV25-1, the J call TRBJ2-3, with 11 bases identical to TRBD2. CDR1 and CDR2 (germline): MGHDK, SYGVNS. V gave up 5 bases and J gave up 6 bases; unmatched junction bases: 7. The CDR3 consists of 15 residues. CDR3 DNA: TGTGCCAGCAGTCCACTAGCGGGAGCATTCGATACGCAGTATTTT. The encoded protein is CASSPLAGAFDTQYF. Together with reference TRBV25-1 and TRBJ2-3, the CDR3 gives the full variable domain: EADIYQTPRYLVIGTGKKITLECSQTMGHDKMYWYQQDPGMELHLIHYSYGVNSTEKGDLSSESTVSRIRTEHFPLTLESARPSHTSQYLCASSPLAGAFDTQYFGPGTRLTVL.

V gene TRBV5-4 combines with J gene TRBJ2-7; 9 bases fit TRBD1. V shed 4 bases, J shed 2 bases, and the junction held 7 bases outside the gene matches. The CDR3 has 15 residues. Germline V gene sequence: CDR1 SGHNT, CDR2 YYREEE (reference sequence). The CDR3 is CASSPGQGIPYEQYF. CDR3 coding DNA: TGTGCCAGCAGCCCGGGACAGGGAATCCCCTACGAGCAGTACTTC.

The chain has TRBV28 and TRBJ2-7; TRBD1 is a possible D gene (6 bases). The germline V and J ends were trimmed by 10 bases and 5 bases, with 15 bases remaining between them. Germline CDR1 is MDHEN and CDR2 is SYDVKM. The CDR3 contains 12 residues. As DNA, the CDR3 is TGTGCCACTACTGGGACAAAGCACGAGCAGTACTTC. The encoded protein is CATTGTKHEQYF. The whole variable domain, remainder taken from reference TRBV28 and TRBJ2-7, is DVKVTQSSRYLVKRTGEKVFLECVQDMDHENMFWYRQDPGLGLRLIYFSYDVKMKEKGDIPEGYSVSREKKERFSLILESASTNQTSMYLCATTGTKHEQYFGPGTRLTVT.

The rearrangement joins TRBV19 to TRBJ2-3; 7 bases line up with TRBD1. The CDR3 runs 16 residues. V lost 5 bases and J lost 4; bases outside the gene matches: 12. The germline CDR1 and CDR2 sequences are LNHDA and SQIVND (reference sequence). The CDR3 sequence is CASSGRQGRGADTQYF. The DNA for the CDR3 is TGTGCCAGTAGTGGTCGACAGGGACGAGGGGCAGATACGCAGTATTTT.

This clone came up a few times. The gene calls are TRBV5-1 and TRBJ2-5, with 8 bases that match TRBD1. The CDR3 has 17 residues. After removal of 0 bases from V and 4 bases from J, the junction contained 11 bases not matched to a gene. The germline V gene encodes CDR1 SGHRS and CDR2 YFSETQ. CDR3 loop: CASSLGYRGFGVETQYF. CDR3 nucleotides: TGCGCCAGCAGCTTGGGTTACAGGGGGTTTGGCGTAGAGACCCAGTACTTC.

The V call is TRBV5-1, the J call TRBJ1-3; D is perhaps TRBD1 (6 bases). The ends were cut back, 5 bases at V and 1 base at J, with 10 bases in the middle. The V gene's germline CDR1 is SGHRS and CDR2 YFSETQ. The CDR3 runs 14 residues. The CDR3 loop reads CASRAGTSGNTIYF. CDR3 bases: TGCGCCAGCAGGGCCGGGACATCTGGAAACACCATATATTTT.

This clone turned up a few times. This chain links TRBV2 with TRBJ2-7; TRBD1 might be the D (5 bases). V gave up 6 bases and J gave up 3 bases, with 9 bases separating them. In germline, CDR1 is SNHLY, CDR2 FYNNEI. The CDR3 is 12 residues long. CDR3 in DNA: TGTGCCAGCAGCGTCCAGGGCTACGAGCAGTACTTC. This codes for CASSVQGYEQYF.

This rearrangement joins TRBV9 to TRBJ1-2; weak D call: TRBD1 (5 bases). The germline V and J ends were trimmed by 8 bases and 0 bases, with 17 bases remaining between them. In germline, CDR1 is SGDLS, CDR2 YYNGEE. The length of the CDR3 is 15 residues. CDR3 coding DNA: TGTGCCAGTTCCCCGGGGGACCTCGCTAACTATGGCTACACCTTC. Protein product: CASSPGDLANYGYTF.

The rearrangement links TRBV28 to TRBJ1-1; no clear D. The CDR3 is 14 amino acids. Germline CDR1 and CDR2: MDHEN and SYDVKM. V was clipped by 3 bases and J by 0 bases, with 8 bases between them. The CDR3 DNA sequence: TGTGCCAGCAGTTTGTTAGCCCTGAACACTGAAGCTTTCTTT. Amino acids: CASSLLALNTEAFF.

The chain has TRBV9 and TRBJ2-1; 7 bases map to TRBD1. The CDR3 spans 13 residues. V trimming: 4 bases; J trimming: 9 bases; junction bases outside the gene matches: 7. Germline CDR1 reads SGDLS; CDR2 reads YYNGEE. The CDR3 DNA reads TGTGCCAGCAGCCCACAGGGGTTGCGTGAGCAGTTCTTC. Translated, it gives CASSPQGLREQFF.

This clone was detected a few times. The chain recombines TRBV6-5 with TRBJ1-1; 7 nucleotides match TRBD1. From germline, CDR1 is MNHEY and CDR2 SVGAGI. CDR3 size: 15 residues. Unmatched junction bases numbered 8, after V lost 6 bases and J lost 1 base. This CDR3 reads CASRNRGGSNTEAFF. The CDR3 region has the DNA TGTGCCAGCAGGAACAGGGGCGGTTCGAACACTGAAGCTTTCTTT.

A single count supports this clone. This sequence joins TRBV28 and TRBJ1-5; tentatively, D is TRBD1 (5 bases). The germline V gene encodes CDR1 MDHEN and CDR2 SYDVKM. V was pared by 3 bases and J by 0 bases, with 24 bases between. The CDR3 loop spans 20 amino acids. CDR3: CASSFIGGRTDGYSNQPQHF. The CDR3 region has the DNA TGTGCCAGCAGTTTCATCGGGGGAAGGACCGACGGGTATAGCAATCAGCCCCAGCATTTT.